Listed below are T cell receptor beta chains from one sample, sequenced in a study of blood T cell repertoires in COVID-19. Generated by immunoSEQ multiplex PCR, the TCRdb table keeps only in-frame clones and is missing some. This table holds 75,000 to 100,000 clones, around 88% found once. The sample comprised peripheral blood. These receptors all stem from a woman older than 75 with acute or convalescent COVID-19. Both conserved end residues are part of each CDR3. A D gene is named only where the DNA matches it firmly.

>TRBV6-5|TRBJ2-5|.
CASSRTTSRETQYF
TGTGCCAGCAGCCGTACGACTAGTCGAGAGACCCAGTACTTC
>TRBV6-5|TRBJ2-5|.
CASGKSLLATQYF
TGTGCCAGCGGGAAATCTCTACTAGCTACCCAGTACTTC
>TRBV5-1|TRBJ1-1|TRBD1
CASSFTGAPEAFF
TGCGCCAGCAGCTTTACAGGGGCCCCTGAAGCTTTCTTT
>TRBV7-9|TRBJ2-5|TRBD1
CASSLTTGGETQYF
TGTGCCAGCAGCTTAACCACAGGGGGAGAGACCCAGTACTTC
>TRBV6-5|TRBJ1-6|.
CASSYSTGYNSPLHF
TGTGCCAGCAGTTACTCAACAGGGTATAATTCACCCCTCCACTTT
>TRBV10-3|TRBJ1-6|.
CAIGQGGNSPLHF
TGTGCCATCGGCCAGGGAGGAAATTCACCCCTCCACTTT
>TRBV5-8|TRBJ2-3|TRBD1
CASSIGQGADTQYF
TGTGCCAGCAGCATCGGACAGGGGGCAGATACGCAGTATTTT
>TRBV30|TRBJ2-6|TRBD1
CAWADRVYSGANVLTF
TGTGCCTGGGCGGACAGGGTCTACTCTGGGGCCAACGTCCTGACTTTC
>TRBV18|TRBJ1-1|TRBD1
CASSRGQGNTEAFF
TGTGCCAGCTCACGAGGACAGGGTAACACTGAAGCTTTCTTT
>TRBV6-6|TRBJ1-4|.
CASSTNRATNEKLFF
TGTGCCAGCAGCACAAACAGGGCAACTAATGAAAAACTGTTTTTT
>TRBV7-8|TRBJ1-6|TRBD1
CASSLDRDNSPLHF
TGTGCCAGCAGCCTCGACAGGGATAATTCACCCCTCCACTTT
>TRBV19|TRBJ2-5|TRBD1
CASRSLGQSETQYF
TGTGCCAGTCGATCCCTGGGACAGTCAGAGACCCAGTACTTC
>TRBV28|TRBJ1-5|.
CASSRPRTDYMMEPQHF
TGTGCCAGCAGCCGCCCCCGGACAGATTATATGATGGAGCCCCAGCATTTT
>TRBV2|TRBJ1-2|TRBD1
CASSELGQGYGYTF
TGTGCCAGCAGTGAACTGGGACAGGGCTATGGCTACACCTTC
>TRBV5-4|TRBJ2-5|.
CASSFGRGAQKETQYF
TGTGCCAGCAGCTTTGGTCGGGGGGCACAAAAAGAGACCCAGTACTTC
>TRBV4-1|TRBJ1-1|.
CASSPQGRNTEAFF
TGCGCCAGCAGCCCCCAGGGTAGGAACACTGAAGCTTTCTTT
>TRBV5-8|TRBJ1-4|.
CASSPGQKDNEKLFF
TGTGCCAGCAGCCCCGGACAGAAGGACAATGAAAAACTGTTTTTT
>TRBV5-1|TRBJ2-7|.
CASRQREFGEQYF
TGCGCCAGCAGACAAAGGGAGTTTGGTGAGCAGTACTTC
>TRBV11-3|TRBJ1-1|.
CASSREGPTEAFF
TGTGCCAGCAGCAGGGAGGGACCCACTGAAGCTTTCTTT